This T cell receptor (beta chain) was found in a study of blood T cell repertoires in COVID-19. Study at large: T cells, B-cell-depleted T cells, or PBMCs provided the cDNA or gDNA that served as material.

Germline V gives CDR1 GTSNPN, CDR2 SVGIG (reference sequence). Between the trimmed V and J ends, which lost 2 bases and 7 bases, there was a span of 18 bases. There are 15 residues in the CDR3. This table comes from immunoSEQ multiplex PCR, and its TCRdb copy is limited to in-frame clones, with some not included. The sample holds 200,000 to 300,000 clones, roughly 84% seen once. What was sequenced was peripheral blood. The V and J genes are TRBV30 and TRBJ2-1, with a possible D match to TRBD2 (8 bases). The sequence was collected from a man in his forties with acute or convalescent COVID-19. The CDR3 here is CAWSQGGGRNNEQFF. The DNA for the CDR3 is TGTGCCTGGAGTCAAGGGGGCGGGAGGAATAATGAGCAGTTCTTC. The full variable domain, in which reference TRBV30 and TRBJ2-1 provide the parts outside the CDR3, is SQTIHQWPATLVQPVGSPLSLECTVEGTSNPNLYWYRQAAGRGLQLLFYSVGIGQISSEVPQNLSASRPQDRQFILSSKKLLLSDSGFYLCAWSQGGGRNNEQFFGPGTRLTVL.